The rows below give T cell receptor beta chains drawn from one sample of a study of blood T cell repertoires in COVID-19. Sequencing was performed with immunoSEQ multiplex PCR; in TCRdb, only in-frame clones are kept and a portion is missing. Of some 91,000 clones listed, around four fifths are singletons. Input material: peripheral blood. These receptors were taken from a human donor in a cohort sampled during active COVID-19. The CDR3 runs from the conserved cysteine through the conserved F or W. Each record gives: D gene, J gene, V gene, clone size, CDR3 DNA, CDR3 protein. D genes are given only for firm matches. Clone sizes are given selectively: once, few, many, or a class where the clone is expanded.

TRBD1 TRBJ1-5 TRBV6-5 once TGTGCCAGCGAGGCCCGACAGGGCGCTAATCAGCCCCAGCATTTT CASEARQGANQPQHF
TRBD1 TRBJ2-7 TRBV18 . TGTGCCAGCTCACCAACAACGACAGGGGTCGACGAGCAGTACTTC CASSPTTTGVDEQYF
. TRBJ2-1 TRBV28 once TGTGCCAGCAGTGTGGGGGGGCAGGGGCTGGACAATGAGCAGTTCTTC CASSVGGQGLDNEQFF
TRBD1 TRBJ1-2 TRBV2 . TGTGCCAGCATTGTGGGACAGGGGGCCGGCTACACCTTC CASIVGQGAGYTF
TRBD2 TRBJ2-3 TRBV6-6 . TGTGCCAGCAGTCCTCTCGGACTAGCGGGAGAGGAAGATACGCAGTATTTT CASSPLGLAGEEDTQYF
TRBD1 TRBJ2-1 TRBV6-2/TRBV6-3 . TGTGCCAGCAGTTCAGGGACAGGGGGCTTCAATGAGCAGTTCTTC CASSSGTGGFNEQFF
. TRBJ1-2 TRBV20-1 . TGCAGTGCTAGGTCTCCTGGCTACACCTTC CSARSPGYTF
TRBD1 TRBJ1-1 TRBV7-8 . TGTGCCAGCAGCGACAGGGGAGCCACTGAAGCTTTCTTT CASSDRGATEAFF
TRBD2 TRBJ2-1 TRBV5-1 . TGCGCCAGCAGCTTAGGACTAGCGGGAGGAACCTACAATGAGCAGTTCTTC CASSLGLAGGTYNEQFF
TRBD1 TRBJ2-3 TRBV10-1 . TGCGCCAGCAGTGAGTCGACAGGGGCTCCCTGCACAGATACGCAGTATTTT CASSESTGAPCTDTQYF
TRBD1 TRBJ2-1 TRBV27 . TGTGCCAGCAGTCCCGTGGGACAGGGTATCTCTGAGCAGTTCTTC CASSPVGQGISEQFF
. TRBJ2-7 TRBV10-2 . TGCGCCAGCAGTGAGGAACTTAGCTCCTACGAGCAGTACTTC CASSEELSSYEQYF
. TRBJ2-1 TRBV5-1 once TGCGCCAGCACCTCGACATCCTACAATGAGCAGTTCTTC CASTSTSYNEQFF
. TRBJ1-5 TRBV19 . TGTGCCAGTAGTACAGGGTTAGGCAATCAGCCCCAGCATTTT CASSTGLGNQPQHF